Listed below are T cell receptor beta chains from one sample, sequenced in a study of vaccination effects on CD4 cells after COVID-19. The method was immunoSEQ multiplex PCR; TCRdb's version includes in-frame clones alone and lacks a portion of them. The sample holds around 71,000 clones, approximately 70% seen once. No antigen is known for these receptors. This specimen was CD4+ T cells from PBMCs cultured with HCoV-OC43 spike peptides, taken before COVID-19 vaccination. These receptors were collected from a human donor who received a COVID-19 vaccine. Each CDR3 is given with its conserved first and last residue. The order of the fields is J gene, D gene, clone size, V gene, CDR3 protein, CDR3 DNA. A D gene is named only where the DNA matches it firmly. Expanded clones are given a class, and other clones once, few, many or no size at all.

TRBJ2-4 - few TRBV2 CASSVHRNIQYF TGTGCCAGCAGTGTTCACAGAAACATTCAGTACTTC
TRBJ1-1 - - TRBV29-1 CSVEFHRDSTEAFF TGCAGCGTTGAGTTCCATCGGGATTCGACTGAAGCTTTCTTT
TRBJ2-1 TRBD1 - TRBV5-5 CASSLMDRSNEQFF TGTGCCAGCAGCTTGATGGACAGGTCCAATGAGCAGTTCTTC
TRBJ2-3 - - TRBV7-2 CASSSRRGSDTQYF TGTGCCAGCAGCTCCCGAAGGGGCTCGGATACGCAGTATTTT
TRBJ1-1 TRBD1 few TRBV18 CASSPTGVATEAFF TGTGCCAGCTCACCGACAGGGGTAGCCACTGAAGCTTTCTTT
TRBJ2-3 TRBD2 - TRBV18 CASSPPAGSDTQYF TGTGCCAGCTCACCACCAGCGGGGTCAGATACGCAGTATTTT
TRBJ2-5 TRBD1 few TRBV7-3 CASSMGQVETQYF TGTGCCAGCAGCATGGGACAGGTGGAGACCCAGTACTTC
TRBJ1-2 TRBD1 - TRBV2 CASSEAGGQGVRGYTF TGTGCCAGCAGTGAAGCAGGGGGACAGGGGGTTCGGGGCTACACCTTC
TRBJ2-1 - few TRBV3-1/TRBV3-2 CASSQDRIGNEQFF TGTGCCAGCAGCCAAGATAGGATAGGGAATGAGCAGTTCTTC
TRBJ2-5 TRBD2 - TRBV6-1 CASSEWGGGQTQYF TGTGCCAGCAGTGAATGGGGGGGTGGGCAGACCCAGTACTTC
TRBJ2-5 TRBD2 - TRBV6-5 CASSPLADQETQYF TGTGCCAGCAGTCCGCTAGCGGACCAAGAGACCCAGTACTTC
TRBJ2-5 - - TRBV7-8 CASSFLLPGPAREETQYF TGTGCCAGCAGCTTTCTTCTCCCAGGGCCGGCCCGAGAAGAGACCCAGTACTTC
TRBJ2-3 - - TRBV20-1 CSARTGDTQYF TGCAGTGCTAGGACAGGAGATACGCAGTATTTT
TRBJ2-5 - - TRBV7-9 CASSLAFLGGETQYF TGTGCCAGCAGCTTAGCGTTTCTGGGCGGGGAGACCCAGTACTTC